The 18 T cell receptor beta chains in this list originate from one sample, sequenced in a study of T cell responses to AZD1222 COVID-19 vaccine. TCRdb's copy holds only in-frame clones and misses some; the assay was immunoSEQ multiplex PCR. The sample lists some 150,000 clones, 85% seen once, with 7.9% in the top ten. The sample consisted of peripheral blood, taken 28 days after the second dose of the MenACWY control vaccine. Every receptor here comes from an adult who received the MenACWY meningococcal vaccine as a control.

This clone was found once. This CDR3 reads CASSQRTALNEKLFF. Here the CDR3 DNA reads TGTGCCAGCAGCCAGAGGACAGCCTTAAATGAAAAACTGTTTTTT. The gene calls are TRBV3-1 (or the pseudogene TRBV3-2) and TRBJ1-4; tentatively, D is TRBD1 (6 bases). Trimming took 3 bases from V and 5 from J, leaving 13 bases between them. Germline CDR1 and CDR2: LGHDT and YNNKEL (reference sequence). The CDR3 contains 15 residues.

This chain connects TRBV28 to TRBJ1-2; TRBD1 agrees at 8 bases. CDR3 length: 16 amino acids. J gave up 3 bases and V 5 bases, and 11 bases lay outside the gene matches. Germline CDR1 and CDR2: MDHEN and SYDVKM. The CDR3 spells CASSTQTGAVDYGYTF. The CDR3 DNA sequence: TGTGCCAGCAGTACCCAGACAGGGGCTGTTGACTATGGCTACACCTTC.

V and J are TRBV7-9 and TRBJ1-1; D unclear. Germline V gives CDR1 SEHNR, CDR2 FQNEAQ (reference sequence). The CDR3 loop spans 13 amino acids. Trimming shortened V by 2 bases and J by 3 bases, and 7 bases separated the two germline ends. In DNA form, the CDR3 reads TGTGCCAGCAGCTTATCGGGAGACACTGAAGCTTTCTTT. Amino acid sequence: CASSLSGDTEAFF.

The J gene is TRBJ2-2, the V gene TRBV9; D not resolved. The CDR3 length is 15 residues. Trimming pared 0 bases from V and 1 base from J, leaving 7 bases between. Germline CDR1 SGDLS, CDR2 YYNGEE. The CDR3 loop reads CASSVVFGNTGELFF. The CDR3 region has the DNA TGTGCCAGCAGCGTAGTATTCGGGAACACCGGGGAGCTGTTTTTT. Variable domain in full (rest from reference TRBV9 and TRBJ2-2): DSGVTQTPKHLITATGQRVTLRCSPRSGDLSVYWYQQSLDQGLQFLIQYYNGEERAKGNILERFSAQQFPDLHSELNLSSLELGDSALYFCASSVVFGNTGELFFGEGSRLTVL.

The rearrangement links TRBV27 to TRBJ2-2, with 11 bases fitting TRBD2. The germline CDR1 and CDR2 sequences are MNHEY and SMNVEV (reference sequence). V lost 2 bases, J lost 1 base, and 0 bases stayed unmatched. The CDR3 covers 16 residues. CDR3 coding DNA: TGTGCCAGCAGTTTACTAGCGGGAGGGAACACCGGGGAGCTGTTTTTT. It encodes CASSLLAGGNTGELFF.

This chain connects TRBV5-5 to TRBJ2-3; D is perhaps TRBD1 (5 bases). Trimming took 2 bases from V and 6 from J, leaving 16 bases between them. The CDR3 covers 15 residues. CDR1 is SGHKS and CDR2 is YYEKEE in the germline V gene (reference sequence). CDR3 sequence: CASSFQYLKGDTQYF. The CDR3 DNA follows: TGTGCCAGCAGCTTTCAGTATTTGAAGGGGGATACGCAGTATTTT.

V is TRBV4-3 and J is TRBJ2-7; 12 bases are a match to TRBD1. V lost 6 bases, J lost 6 bases, and 9 bases stayed unmatched. The length of the CDR3 is 15 residues. The germline CDR1 and CDR2 sequences are LGHNA and YSLEER. This chain's CDR3 is CASSRTGTGGAEQYF. CDR3 bases: TGCGCCAGCAGTCGGACGGGGACAGGGGGCGCCGAGCAGTACTTC.

V usage is TRBV13 and J usage is TRBJ1-2; a weak D match, TRBD1 (6 bases). V was trimmed by 5 bases and J by 7 bases, leaving 11 bases between them. The germline CDR1 and CDR2 sequences are PRHDT and FYEKMQ (reference sequence). The CDR3 extends over 12 amino acids. The CDR3 here is CASSPRGGGYTF. The CDR3, as DNA: TGTGCCAGCAGCCCCAGGGGAGGTGGCTACACCTTC.

The genes are TRBV5-1 and TRBJ2-2; no clear D. Germline V gives CDR1 SGHRS, CDR2 YFSETQ. The CDR3 length is 15 residues. V was clipped by 2 bases and J by 0 bases, with 8 bases between them. Here the CDR3 reads CASSLNPTNTGELFF. DNA for the CDR3: TGCGCCAGCAGCTTAAACCCCACGAACACCGGGGAGCTGTTTTTT.

V gene TRBV27 combines with J gene TRBJ1-5; D is ambiguous. Germline V lookup: CDR1 MNHEY, CDR2 SMNVEV (reference sequence). This CDR3 comprises 13 residues. Trimming took off 4 bases at V and 7 bases at J, with 11 bases between the two ends. CDR3 loop: CASSSRWTQPQHF. In DNA form, the CDR3 reads TGTGCCAGCAGTTCCCGTTGGACGCAGCCCCAGCATTTT.

The chain carries TRBV11-2 and TRBJ2-2, with D possibly called TRBD1 or TRBD2 (5 bases each). V gave up 5 bases and J gave up 4 bases, with 14 bases separating them. The CDR3 runs 15 residues. Per the germline V gene, CDR1 is SGHAT and CDR2 is FQNNGV. CDR3 coding DNA: TGTGCCAGCAGCCGGGGCAGGGCAAGCACCGGGGAGCTGTTTTTT. Translating it yields CASSRGRASTGELFF.

The rearrangement links TRBV7-9 to TRBJ1-6; D is unresolved. This CDR3 comprises 13 residues. V was cut by 4 bases and J by 6 bases, with 7 bases left in between. Germline V gene sequence: CDR1 SEHNR, CDR2 FQNEAQ (reference sequence). CDR3 nucleotides: TGTGCCAGCAGCTCCCTCGGTAATTCACCCCTCCACTTT. It is translated as CASSSLGNSPLHF.

This chain connects TRBV7-9 to TRBJ1-6; TRBD1 matches at 9 bases. This CDR3 is 14 amino acids long. Germline V gene lookup returns CDR1 SEHNR and CDR2 FQNEAQ (reference sequence). V shed 7 bases, J shed 6 bases, and the junction held 4 bases outside the gene matches. The CDR3 loop reads CASTETGGNSPLHF. The CDR3 region has the DNA TGTGCCAGCACCGAGACAGGGGGTAATTCACCCCTCCACTTT.

This clone came up once. The V call is TRBV19, the J call TRBJ1-2; no clear D. The germline V gene has CDR1 LNHDA and CDR2 SQIVND (reference sequence). The V end lost 2 bases, the J end lost 4 bases, and 11 bases lay between the germline ends. This CDR3 is 14 amino acids long. The CDR3: CASSILEAPYGYTF. The CDR3 coding sequence is TGTGCCAGTAGTATACTCGAGGCGCCCTATGGCTACACCTTC.

The chain couples TRBV5-5 to TRBJ2-5; TRBD2 matches 10 bases. The CDR3 has 18 residues. Losses at the gene ends were 0 bases for V and 2 bases for J; bases not matched to a gene: 10. Germline V gene sequence: CDR1 SGHKS, CDR2 YYEKEE (reference sequence). The CDR3 spells CASSLELAGTTTQETQYF. The CDR3, as DNA: TGTGCCAGCAGCTTGGAACTAGCGGGGACCACCACACAAGAGACCCAGTACTTC.

This clone turned up a few times. The chain combines TRBV6-2 or TRBV6-3 with TRBJ2-7; 12 nucleotides line up with TRBD2. Trimming removed 4 bases from V and 2 bases from J; junction bases left unmatched: 3. The V gene's germline CDR1 is MNHEY and CDR2 SVGEGT. This CDR3 region has 15 residues. In DNA, the CDR3 is TGTGCCAGCAGTTCCGGACTAGCGGGGCCCTACGAGCAGTACGTC. Translating it yields CASSSGLAGPYEQYV.

This clone was observed a few times. This sequence joins TRBV29-1 and TRBJ1-6; TRBD1 agrees at 7 bases. This CDR3 is 12 amino acids long. Germline V gene data show CDR1 as SQVTM and CDR2 as ANQGSEA. V was pared by 6 bases and J by 7 bases, with 3 bases of the junction left unmatched. CDR3 sequence: CSVRDSNSPLHF. The CDR3 nucleotides are TGCAGCGTCCGGGACAGCAATTCACCCCTCCACTTT.

The V call is TRBV30, the J call TRBJ1-3; D remains ambiguous. Per the germline V gene, CDR1 is GTSNPN and CDR2 is SVGIG (reference sequence). V lost 5 bases and J 0 bases, leaving 2 bases between the germline ends. The CDR3 extends over 11 amino acids. Here the CDR3 reads CAWASGNTIYF. CDR3 sequence (DNA): TGTGCCTGGGCCTCTGGAAACACCATATATTTT. Combining the CDR3 with reference TRBV30 and TRBJ1-3 gives the whole variable domain SQTIHQWPATLVQPVGSPLSLECTVEGTSNPNLYWYRQAAGRGLQLLFYSVGIGQISSEVPQNLSASRPQDRQFILSSKKLLLSDSGFYLCAWASGNTIYFGEGSWLTVV.